Only a few counts were recorded for the clone carrying this T cell receptor beta chain. As processed by the authors: Amplification with reference gene primers provided the estimates of nucleated cell counts. Profiling relied on immunoSEQ multiplex PCR, and the TCRdb table lists in-frame clones only, not all of them. That table supplies the V and J calls and clone size; D and trimming were determined from the DNA. The sample contains around 320,000 clones, more than 85% of which appear only once. The source of the sample is a study of blood T cell repertoires in COVID-19. Allocation to cohorts depended on clinical history reported by the participants. Someone with COVID-19 had been met by exposed participants within 2 weeks before study entry. Germline CDR1 SGHTA, CDR2 FQGNSA. The V gene end was trimmed by 3 bases and the J gene end by 5 bases; junction bases not matched to a gene: 7. This CDR3 comprises 15 residues.

The sequence was collected from a woman between 25 and 40 years old who had been exposed to COVID-19. Source material: PBMCs or T cells enriched from blood (not recorded which). The gene calls are TRBV7-2 and TRBJ1-5, with 7 positions matching TRBD1. CDR3 bases: TGTGCCAGCAGCTTTGACAGGGCTTTATATCAGCCCCAGCATTTT. As protein: CASSFDRALYQPQHF.